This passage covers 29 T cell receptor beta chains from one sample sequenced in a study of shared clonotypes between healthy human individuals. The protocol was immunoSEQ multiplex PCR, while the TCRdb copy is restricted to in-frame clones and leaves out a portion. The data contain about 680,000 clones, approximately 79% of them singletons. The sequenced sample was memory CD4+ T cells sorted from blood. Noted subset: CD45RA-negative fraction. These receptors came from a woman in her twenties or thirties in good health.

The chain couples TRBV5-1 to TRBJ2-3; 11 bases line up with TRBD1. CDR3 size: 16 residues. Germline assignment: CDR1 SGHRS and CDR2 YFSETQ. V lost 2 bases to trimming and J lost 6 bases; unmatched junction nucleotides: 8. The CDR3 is CASSFGQGANTDTQYF. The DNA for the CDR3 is TGCGCCAGCAGCTTCGGACAGGGGGCTAATACCGATACGCAGTATTTT.

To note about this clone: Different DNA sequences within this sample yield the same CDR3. The CDR3 here is CASSLVGQGNTEAFF. CDR3 bases: TGCGCCAGCAGCTTGGTGGGACAGGGGAACACTGAAGCTTTCTTT. V gene TRBV5-1 combines with J gene TRBJ1-1; 9 nucleotides line up with TRBD1. Per the germline V gene, CDR1 is SGHRS and CDR2 is YFSETQ. With 0 bases clipped from V and 1 base from J, the junction kept 1 base outside the gene matches. CDR3 length equals 15 residues.

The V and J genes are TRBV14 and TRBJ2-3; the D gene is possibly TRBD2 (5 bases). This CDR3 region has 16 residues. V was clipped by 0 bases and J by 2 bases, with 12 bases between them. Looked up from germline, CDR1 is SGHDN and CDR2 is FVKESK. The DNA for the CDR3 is TGTGCCAGCAGCCAAGACTCCGGGATCCACACAGATACGCAGTATTTT. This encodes CASSQDSGIHTDTQYF.

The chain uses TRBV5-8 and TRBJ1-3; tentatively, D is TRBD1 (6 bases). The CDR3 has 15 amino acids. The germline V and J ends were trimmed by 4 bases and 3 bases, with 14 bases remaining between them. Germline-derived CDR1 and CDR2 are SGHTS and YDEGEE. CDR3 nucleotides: TGTGCCAGCAGCCCTTGGGGGGCAAGTGGAAACACCATATATTTT. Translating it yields CASSPWGASGNTIYF.

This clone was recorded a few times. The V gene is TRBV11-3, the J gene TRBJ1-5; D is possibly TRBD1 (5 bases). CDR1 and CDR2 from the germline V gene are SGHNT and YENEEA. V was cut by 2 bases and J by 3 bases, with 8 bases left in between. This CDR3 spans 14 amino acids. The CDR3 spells CASSLHGANQPQHF. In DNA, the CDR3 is TGTGCCAGCAGCTTACATGGGGCCAATCAGCCCCAGCATTTT.

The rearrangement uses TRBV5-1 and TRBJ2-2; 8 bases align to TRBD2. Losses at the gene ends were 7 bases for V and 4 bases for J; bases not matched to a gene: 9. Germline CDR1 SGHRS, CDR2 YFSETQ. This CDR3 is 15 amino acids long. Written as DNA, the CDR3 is TGCGCCAGCTCGGCGGGGGGCGCGAGCACCGGGGAGCTGTTTTTT. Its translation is CASSAGGASTGELFF.

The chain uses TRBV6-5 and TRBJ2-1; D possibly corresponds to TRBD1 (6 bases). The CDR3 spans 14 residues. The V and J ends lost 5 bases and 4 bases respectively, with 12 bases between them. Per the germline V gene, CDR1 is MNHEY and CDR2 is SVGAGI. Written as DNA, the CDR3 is TGTGCCAGCAGTCCCGGGACAAAATACAATGAGCAGTTCTTC. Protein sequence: CASSPGTKYNEQFF.

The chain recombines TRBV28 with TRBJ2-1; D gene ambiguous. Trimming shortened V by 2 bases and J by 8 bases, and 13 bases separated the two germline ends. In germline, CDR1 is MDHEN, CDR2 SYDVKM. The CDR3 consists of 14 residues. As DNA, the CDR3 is TGTGCCAGCAGTTTACCTACATCTGGGGATGAGCAGTTCTTC. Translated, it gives CASSLPTSGDEQFF.

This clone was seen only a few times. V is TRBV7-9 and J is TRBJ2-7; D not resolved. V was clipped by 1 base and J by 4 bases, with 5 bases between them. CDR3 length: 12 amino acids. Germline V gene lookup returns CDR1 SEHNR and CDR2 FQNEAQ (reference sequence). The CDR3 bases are TGTGCCAGCAGCTTAGAGTGGTACGAGCAGTACTTC. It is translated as CASSLEWYEQYF. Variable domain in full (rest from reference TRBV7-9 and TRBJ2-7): DTGVSQNPRHKITKRGQNVTFRCDPISEHNRLYWYRQTLGQGPEFLTYFQNEAQLEKSRLLSDRFSAERPKGSFSTLEIQRTEQGDSAMYLCASSLEWYEQYFGPGTRLTVT.

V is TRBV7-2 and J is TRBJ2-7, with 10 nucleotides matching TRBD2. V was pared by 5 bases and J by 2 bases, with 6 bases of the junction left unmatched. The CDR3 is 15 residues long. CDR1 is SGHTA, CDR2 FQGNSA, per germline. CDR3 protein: CASSLGLAAAYEQYF. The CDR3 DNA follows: TGTGCCAGCAGCCTTGGACTAGCGGCAGCCTACGAGCAGTACTTC.

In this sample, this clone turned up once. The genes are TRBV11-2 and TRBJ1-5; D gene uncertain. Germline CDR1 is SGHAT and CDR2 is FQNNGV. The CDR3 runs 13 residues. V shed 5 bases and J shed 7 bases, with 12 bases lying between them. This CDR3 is CASSAGRAQPQHF. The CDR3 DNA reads TGTGCCAGCAGCGCCGGTAGGGCACAGCCCCAGCATTTT. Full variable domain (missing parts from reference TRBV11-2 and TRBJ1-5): EAGVAQSPRYKIIEKRQSVAFWCNPISGHATLYWYQQILGQGPKLLIQFQNNGVVDDSQLPKDRFSAERLKGVDSTLKIQPAKLEDSAVYLCASSAGRAQPQHFGDGTRLSIL.

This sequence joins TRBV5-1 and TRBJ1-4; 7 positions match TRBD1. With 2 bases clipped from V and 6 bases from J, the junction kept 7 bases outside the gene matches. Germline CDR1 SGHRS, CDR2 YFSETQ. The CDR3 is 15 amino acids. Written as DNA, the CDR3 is TGCGCCAGCAGCTTTCTCGGGACAGAGGATGAAAAACTGTTTTTT. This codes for CASSFLGTEDEKLFF.

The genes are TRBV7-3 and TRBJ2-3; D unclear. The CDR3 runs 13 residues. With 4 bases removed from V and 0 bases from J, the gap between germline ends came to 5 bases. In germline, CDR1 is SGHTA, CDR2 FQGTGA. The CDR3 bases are TGTGCCAGCAGCTACGACAGCACAGATACGCAGTATTTT. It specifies CASSYDSTDTQYF.

The CDR3 DNA reads as TGTGCCAGCAGCTCTTTGGACAGACCCCTCGAGCAGTACTTC. It encodes CASSSLDRPLEQYF. This chain joins TRBV5-4 and TRBJ2-7; a weak D match, TRBD1 (6 bases). The V gene's germline CDR1 is SGHNT and CDR2 YYREEE (reference sequence). The CDR3 contains 14 residues. Trimming left V 3 bases short and J 6 bases short, with 16 bases between.

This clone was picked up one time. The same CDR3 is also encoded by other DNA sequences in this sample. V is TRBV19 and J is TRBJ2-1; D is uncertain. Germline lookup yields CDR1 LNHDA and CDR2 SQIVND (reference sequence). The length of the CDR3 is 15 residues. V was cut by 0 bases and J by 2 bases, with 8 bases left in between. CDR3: CASSIDSGPYNEQFF. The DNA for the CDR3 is TGTGCCAGTAGTATAGATTCTGGACCCTACAATGAGCAGTTCTTC.

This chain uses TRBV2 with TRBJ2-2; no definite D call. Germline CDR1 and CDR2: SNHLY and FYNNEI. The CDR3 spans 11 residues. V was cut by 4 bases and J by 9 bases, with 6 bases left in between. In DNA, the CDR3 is TGTGCCAGCAGTGCGAGCTGGGAGCTGTTTTTT. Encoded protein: CASSASWELFF.

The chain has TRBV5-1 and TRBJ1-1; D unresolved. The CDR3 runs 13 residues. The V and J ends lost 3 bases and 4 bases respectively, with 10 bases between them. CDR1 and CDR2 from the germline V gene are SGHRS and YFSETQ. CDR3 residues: CASSSVVSTEAFF. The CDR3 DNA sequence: TGCGCCAGCAGCTCCGTAGTTAGCACTGAAGCTTTCTTT. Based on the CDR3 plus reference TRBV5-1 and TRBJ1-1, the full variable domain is KAGVTQTPRYLIKTRGQQVTLSCSPISGHRSVSWYQQTPGQGLQFLFEYFSETQRNKGNFPGRFSGRQFSNSRSEMNVSTLELGDSALYLCASSSVVSTEAFFGQGTRLTVV.

CDR3 nucleotides: TGTGCCAGCAGGGAGGCGGGCCCTGGAAACACCATATATTTT. Protein: CASREAGPGNTIYF. V and J are TRBV28 and TRBJ1-3; D gene uncertain. CDR3 length: 14 residues. V was clipped by 6 bases and J by 2 bases, with 11 bases between them. The V gene's germline CDR1 is MDHEN and CDR2 SYDVKM.

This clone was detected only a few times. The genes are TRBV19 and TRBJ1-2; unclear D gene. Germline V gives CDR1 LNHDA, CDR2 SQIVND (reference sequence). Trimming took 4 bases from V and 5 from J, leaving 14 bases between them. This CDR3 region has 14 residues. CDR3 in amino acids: CASSTPGTDYGYTF. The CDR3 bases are TGTGCCAGTAGTACCCCCGGAACGGATTATGGCTACACCTTC.

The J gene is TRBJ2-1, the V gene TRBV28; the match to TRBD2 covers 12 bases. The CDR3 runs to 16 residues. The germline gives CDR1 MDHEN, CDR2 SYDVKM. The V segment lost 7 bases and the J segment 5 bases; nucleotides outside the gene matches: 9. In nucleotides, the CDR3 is TGTGCCAGCATCGAAATAGGACTAGCGGGAAACAATGAGCAGTTCTTC. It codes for CASIEIGLAGNNEQFF.

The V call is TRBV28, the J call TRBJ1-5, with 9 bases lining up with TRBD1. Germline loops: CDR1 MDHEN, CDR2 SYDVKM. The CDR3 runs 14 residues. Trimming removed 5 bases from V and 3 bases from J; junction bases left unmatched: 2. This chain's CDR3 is CASSDRGNNQPQHF. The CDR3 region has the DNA TGTGCCAGCAGTGACAGGGGGAACAATCAGCCCCAGCATTTT.

The CDR3 reads CASSFPLSTYTF. DNA of the CDR3: TGTGCCAGCAGCTTCCCCCTCAGTACGTACACCTTC. The chain recombines TRBV5-4 with TRBJ1-2; D call uncertain. The germline CDR1 and CDR2 sequences are SGHNT and YYREEE (reference sequence). This CDR3 has 12 amino acids. Trimming pared 2 bases from V and 11 bases from J, leaving 13 bases between.

The CDR3 spells CAWSVGMGTDTQYF. CDR3 bases: TGTGCCTGGAGTGTGGGGATGGGTACAGATACGCAGTATTTT. The rearrangement links TRBV30 to TRBJ2-3; no clear D. V was shortened by 0 bases and J by 3 bases, with 10 bases between the two germline ends. The CDR3 runs 14 residues. The germline gives CDR1 GTSNPN, CDR2 SVGIG (reference sequence).

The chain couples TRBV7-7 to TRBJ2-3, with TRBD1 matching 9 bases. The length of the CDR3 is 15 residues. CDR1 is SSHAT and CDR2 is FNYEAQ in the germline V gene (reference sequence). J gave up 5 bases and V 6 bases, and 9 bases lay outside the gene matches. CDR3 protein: CASSPTGGREDTQYF. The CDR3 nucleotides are TGTGCCAGCAGTCCAACAGGGGGCCGGGAAGATACGCAGTATTTT.

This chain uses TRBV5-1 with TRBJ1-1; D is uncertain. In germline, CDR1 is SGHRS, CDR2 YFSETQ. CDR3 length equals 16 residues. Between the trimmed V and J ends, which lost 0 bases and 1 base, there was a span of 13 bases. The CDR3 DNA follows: TGCGCCAGCAGCTTGGAAGGGCGCAACCCGAACACTGAAGCTTTCTTT. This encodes CASSLEGRNPNTEAFF.

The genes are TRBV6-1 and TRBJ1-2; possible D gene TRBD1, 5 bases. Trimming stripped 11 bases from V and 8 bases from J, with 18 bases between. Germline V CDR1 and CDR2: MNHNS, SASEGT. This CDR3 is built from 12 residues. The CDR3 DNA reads TGTGCCGGGCAGGCACGAGGGGTAGGCTACACCTTC. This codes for CAGQARGVGYTF.

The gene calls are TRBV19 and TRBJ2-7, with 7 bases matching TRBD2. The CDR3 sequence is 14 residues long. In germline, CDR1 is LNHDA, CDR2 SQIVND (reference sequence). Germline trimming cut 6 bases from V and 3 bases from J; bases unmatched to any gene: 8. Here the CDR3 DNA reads TGTGCCAGTAGCCCCCAAGCGGGAATCTACGAGCAGTACTTC. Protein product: CASSPQAGIYEQYF.

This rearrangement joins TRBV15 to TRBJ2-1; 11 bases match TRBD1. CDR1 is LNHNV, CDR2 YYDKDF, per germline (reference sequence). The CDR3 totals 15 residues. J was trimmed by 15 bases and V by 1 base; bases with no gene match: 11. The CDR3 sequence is CATSRARGQGEEGFF. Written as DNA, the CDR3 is TGTGCCACCAGCAGAGCCCGGGGACAGGGGGAGGAGGGGTTCTTC.

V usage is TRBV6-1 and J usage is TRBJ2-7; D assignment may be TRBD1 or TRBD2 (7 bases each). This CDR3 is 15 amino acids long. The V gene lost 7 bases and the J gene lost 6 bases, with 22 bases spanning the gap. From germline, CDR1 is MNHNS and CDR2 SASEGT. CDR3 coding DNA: TGTGCCAGCACAGGGGGGCGGGAGTATGGGCTCGAGCAGTACTTC. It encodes CASTGGREYGLEQYF.